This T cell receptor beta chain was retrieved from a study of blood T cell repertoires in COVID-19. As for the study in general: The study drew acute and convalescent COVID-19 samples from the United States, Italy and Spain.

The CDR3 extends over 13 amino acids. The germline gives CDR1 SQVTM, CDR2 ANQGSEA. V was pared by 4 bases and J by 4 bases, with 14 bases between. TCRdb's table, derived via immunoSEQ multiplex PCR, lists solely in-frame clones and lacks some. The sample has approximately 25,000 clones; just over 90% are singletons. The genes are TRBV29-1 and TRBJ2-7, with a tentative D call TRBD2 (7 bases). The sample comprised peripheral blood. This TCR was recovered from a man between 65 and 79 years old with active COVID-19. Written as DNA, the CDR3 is TGCAGCGTTGCTGGGGGGGCACTTTACGAGCAGTACTTC. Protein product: CSVAGGALYEQYF.